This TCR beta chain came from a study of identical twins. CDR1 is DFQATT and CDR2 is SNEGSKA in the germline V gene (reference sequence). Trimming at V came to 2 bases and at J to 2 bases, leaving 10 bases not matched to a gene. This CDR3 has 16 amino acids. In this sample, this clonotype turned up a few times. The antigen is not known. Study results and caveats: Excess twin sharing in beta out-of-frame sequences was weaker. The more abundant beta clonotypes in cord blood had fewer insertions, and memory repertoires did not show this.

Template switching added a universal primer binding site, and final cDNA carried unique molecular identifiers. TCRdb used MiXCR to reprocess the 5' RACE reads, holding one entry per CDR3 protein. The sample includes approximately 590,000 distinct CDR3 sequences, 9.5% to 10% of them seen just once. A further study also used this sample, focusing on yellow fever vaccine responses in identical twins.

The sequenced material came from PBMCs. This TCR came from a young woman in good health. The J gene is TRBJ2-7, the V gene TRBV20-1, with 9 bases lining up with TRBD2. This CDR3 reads CSARNSNSGSPYEQYF. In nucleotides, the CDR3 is TGCAGTGCTAGAAACAGCAATAGCGGGAGCCCCTACGAGCAGTACTTC.